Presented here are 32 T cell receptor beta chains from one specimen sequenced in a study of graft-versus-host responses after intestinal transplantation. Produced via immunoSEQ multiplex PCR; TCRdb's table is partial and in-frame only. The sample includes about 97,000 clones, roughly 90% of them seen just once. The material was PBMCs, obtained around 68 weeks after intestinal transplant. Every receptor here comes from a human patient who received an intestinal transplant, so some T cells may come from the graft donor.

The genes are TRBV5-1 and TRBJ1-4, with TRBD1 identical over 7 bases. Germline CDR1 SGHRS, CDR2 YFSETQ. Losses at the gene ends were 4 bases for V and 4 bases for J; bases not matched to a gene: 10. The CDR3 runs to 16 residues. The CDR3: CASSPTNRDSNEKLFF. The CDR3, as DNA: TGCGCCAGCAGCCCGACTAACCGGGACAGTAATGAAAAACTGTTTTTT.

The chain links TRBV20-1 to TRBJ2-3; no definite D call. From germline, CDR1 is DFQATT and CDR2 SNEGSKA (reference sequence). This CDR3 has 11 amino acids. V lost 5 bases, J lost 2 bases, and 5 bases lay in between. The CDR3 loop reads CSALITDTQYF. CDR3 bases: TGCAGTGCTCTAATCACAGATACGCAGTATTTT.

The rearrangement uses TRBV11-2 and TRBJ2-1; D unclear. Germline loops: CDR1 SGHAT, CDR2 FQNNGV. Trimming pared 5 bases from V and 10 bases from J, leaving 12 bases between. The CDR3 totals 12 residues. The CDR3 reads CASSRPPAEQFF. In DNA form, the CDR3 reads TGTGCCAGCAGCCGACCCCCCGCGGAGCAGTTCTTC.

CDR3 amino acids: CASSVGHYSNQPQHF. The DNA for the CDR3 is TGTGCCAGTAGCGTTGGACACTATAGCAATCAGCCCCAGCATTTT. The chain uses TRBV19 and TRBJ1-5; D is possibly TRBD1 (5 bases). CDR1 is LNHDA and CDR2 is SQIVND in the germline V gene (reference sequence). The CDR3 covers 15 residues. V lost 6 bases to trimming and J lost 0 bases, with 12 bases between them.

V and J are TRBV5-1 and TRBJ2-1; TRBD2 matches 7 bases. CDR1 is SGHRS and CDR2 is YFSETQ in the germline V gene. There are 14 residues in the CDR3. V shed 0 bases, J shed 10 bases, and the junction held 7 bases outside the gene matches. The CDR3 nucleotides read TGCGCCAGCAGCTTGGGGAGCGGGGAACGGGAGCAGTTCTTC. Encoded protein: CASSLGSGEREQFF. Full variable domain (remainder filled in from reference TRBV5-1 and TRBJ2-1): KAGVTQTPRYLIKTRGQQVTLSCSPISGHRSVSWYQQTPGQGLQFLFEYFSETQRNKGNFPGRFSGRQFSNSRSEMNVSTLELGDSALYLCASSLGSGEREQFFGPGTRLTVL.

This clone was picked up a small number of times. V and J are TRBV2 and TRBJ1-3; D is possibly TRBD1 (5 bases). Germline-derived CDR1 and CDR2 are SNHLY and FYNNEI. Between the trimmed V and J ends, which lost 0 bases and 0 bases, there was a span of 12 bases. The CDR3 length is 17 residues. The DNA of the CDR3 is TGTGCCAGCAGTGAAGCGCCTCAGGGCCTCTCTGGAAACACCATATATTTT. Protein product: CASSEAPQGLSGNTIYF.

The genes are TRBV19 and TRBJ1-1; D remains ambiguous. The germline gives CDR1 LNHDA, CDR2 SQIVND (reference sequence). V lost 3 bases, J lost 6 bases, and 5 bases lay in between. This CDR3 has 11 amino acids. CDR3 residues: CASSIAAEAFF. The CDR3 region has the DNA TGTGCCAGTAGTATTGCCGCTGAAGCTTTCTTT. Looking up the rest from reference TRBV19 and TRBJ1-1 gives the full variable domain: DGGITQSPKYLFRKEGQNVTLSCEQNLNHDAMYWYRQDPGQGLRLIYYSQIVNDFQKGDIAEGYSVSREKKESFPLTVTSAQKNPTAFYLCASSIAAEAFFGQGTRLTVV.

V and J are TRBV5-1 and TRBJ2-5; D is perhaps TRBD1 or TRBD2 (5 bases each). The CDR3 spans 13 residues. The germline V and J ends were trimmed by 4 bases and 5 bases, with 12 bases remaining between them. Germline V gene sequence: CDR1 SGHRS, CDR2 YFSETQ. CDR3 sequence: CASSTRDAETQYF. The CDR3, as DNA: TGCGCCAGCAGCACCCGGGACGCGGAGACCCAGTACTTC.

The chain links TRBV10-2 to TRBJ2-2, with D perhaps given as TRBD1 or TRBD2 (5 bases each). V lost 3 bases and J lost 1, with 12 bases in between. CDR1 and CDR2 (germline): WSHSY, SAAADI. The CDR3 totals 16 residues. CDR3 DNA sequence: TGCGCCAGCAGTGACCAGGGACCGGGGAACACCGGGGAGCTGTTTTTT. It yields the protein CASSDQGPGNTGELFF.

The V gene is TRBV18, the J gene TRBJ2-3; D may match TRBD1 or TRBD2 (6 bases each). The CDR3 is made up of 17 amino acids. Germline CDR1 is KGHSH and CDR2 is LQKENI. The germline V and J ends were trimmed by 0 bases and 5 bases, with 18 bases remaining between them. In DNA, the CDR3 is TGTGCCAGCTCACCACCGGACAGACTCAGGCGGGGAGATACGCAGTATTTT. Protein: CASSPPDRLRRGDTQYF.

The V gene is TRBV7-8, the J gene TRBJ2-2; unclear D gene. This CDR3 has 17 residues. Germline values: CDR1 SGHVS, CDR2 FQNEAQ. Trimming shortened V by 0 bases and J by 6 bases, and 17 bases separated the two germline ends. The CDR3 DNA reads TGTGCCAGCAGCTTAGCGCGTTGGCAGCTCCTGGCCGGGGAGCTGTTTTTT. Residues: CASSLARWQLLAGELFF.

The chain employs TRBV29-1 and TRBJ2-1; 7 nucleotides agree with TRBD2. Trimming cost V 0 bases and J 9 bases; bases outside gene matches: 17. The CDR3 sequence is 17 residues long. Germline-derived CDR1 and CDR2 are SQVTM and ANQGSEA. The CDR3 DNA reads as TGCAGCGTTGAAGATCCTCGGGTGGGGGGGGATCGGTCTGAGCAGTTCTTC. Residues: CSVEDPRVGGDRSEQFF.

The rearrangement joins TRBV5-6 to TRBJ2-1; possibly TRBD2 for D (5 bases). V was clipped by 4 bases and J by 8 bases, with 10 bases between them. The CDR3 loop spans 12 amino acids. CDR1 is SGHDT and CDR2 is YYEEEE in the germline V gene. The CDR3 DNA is TGTGCCAGCAGCGCTGCCGGGGATGAGCAGTTCTTC. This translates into CASSAAGDEQFF.

The CDR3 here is CASRRATTDTQYF. The DNA for the CDR3 is TGTGCCAGCAGAAGAGCAACCACAGATACGCAGTATTTT. The chain couples TRBV25-1 to TRBJ2-3; D gene ambiguous. The CDR3 is 13 amino acids. Trimming removed 6 bases at V and 2 bases at J, with 9 bases between. Germline V CDR1 and CDR2: MGHDK, SYGVNS.

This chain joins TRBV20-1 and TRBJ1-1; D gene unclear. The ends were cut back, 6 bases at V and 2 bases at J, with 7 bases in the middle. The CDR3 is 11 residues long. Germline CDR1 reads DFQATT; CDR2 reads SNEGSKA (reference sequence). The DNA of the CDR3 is TGCAGTGCGGCTCCCAACACTGAAGCTTTCTTT. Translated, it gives CSAAPNTEAFF.

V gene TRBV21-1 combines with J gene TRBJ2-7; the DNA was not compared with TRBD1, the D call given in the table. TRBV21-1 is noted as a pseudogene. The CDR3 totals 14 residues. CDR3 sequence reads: CASNRTGRTYEQYF. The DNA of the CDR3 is TGTGCCAGCAACCGGACAGGGCGGACCTACGAGCAGTACTTC.

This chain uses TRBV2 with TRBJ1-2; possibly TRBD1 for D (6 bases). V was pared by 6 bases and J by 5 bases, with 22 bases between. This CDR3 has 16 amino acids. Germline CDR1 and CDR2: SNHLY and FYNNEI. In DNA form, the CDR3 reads TGTGCCAGCAGCATAACGGTAGACGTGGGGGCTTATGGCTACACCTTC. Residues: CASSITVDVGAYGYTF.

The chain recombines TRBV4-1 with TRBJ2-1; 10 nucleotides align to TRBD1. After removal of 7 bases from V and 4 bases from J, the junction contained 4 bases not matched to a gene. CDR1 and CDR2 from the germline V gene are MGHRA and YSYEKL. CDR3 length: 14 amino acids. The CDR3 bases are TGCGCCAGCACCCGGGACAGGGGTTACAATGAGCAGTTCTTC. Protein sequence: CASTRDRGYNEQFF.

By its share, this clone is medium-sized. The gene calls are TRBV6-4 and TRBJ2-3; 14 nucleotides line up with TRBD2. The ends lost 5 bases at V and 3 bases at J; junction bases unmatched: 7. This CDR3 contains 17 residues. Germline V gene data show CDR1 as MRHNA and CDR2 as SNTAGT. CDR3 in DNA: TGTGCCAGCAGTCCCGGGACTAGCGGGGGTCCTACAGATACGCAGTATTTT. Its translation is CASSPGTSGGPTDTQYF.

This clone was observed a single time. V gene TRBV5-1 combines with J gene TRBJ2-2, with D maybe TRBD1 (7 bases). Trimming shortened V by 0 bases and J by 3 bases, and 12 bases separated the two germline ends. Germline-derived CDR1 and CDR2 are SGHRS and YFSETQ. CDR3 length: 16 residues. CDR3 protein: CASSLADREDTGELFF. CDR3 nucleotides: TGCGCCAGCAGCTTGGCAGACAGGGAGGACACCGGGGAGCTGTTTTTT.

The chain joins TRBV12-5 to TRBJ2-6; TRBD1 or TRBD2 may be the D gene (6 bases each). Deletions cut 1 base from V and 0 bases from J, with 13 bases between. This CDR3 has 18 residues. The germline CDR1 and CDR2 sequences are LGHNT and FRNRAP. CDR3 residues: CASGLGKGGGSGANVLTF. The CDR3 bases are TGTGCTAGTGGTTTGGGGAAGGGGGGAGGCTCTGGGGCCAACGTCCTGACTTTC.

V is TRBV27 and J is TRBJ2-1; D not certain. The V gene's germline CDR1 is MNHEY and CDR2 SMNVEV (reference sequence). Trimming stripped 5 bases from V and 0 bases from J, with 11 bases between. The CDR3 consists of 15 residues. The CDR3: CASSVVYVSYNEQFF. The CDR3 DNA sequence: TGTGCCAGCAGTGTAGTGTACGTCTCCTACAATGAGCAGTTCTTC.

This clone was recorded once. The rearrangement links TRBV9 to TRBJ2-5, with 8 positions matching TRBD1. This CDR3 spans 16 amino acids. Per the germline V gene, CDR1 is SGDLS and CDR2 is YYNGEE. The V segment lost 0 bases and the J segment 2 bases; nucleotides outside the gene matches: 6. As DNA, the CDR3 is TGTGCCAGCAGCGTAGCGGTAGGGACAGGTCAAGAGACCCAGTACTTC. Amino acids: CASSVAVGTGQETQYF. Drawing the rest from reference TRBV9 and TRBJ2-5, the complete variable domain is DSGVTQTPKHLITATGQRVTLRCSPRSGDLSVYWYQQSLDQGLQFLIQYYNGEERAKGNILERFSAQQFPDLHSELNLSSLELGDSALYFCASSVAVGTGQETQYFGPGTRLLVL.

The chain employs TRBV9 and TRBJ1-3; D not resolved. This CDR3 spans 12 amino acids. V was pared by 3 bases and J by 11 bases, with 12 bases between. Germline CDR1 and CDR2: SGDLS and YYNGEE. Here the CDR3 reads CASSGSSRAIYF. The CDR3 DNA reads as TGTGCCAGCAGCGGATCTTCCCGGGCCATATATTTT.

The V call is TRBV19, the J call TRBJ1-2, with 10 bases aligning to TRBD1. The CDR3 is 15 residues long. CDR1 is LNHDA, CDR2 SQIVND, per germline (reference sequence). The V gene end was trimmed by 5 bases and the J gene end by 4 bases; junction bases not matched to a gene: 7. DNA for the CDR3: TGTGCCAGTAGTTATTGGGGACAGGGGAGCTATGGCTACACCTTC. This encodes CASSYWGQGSYGYTF.

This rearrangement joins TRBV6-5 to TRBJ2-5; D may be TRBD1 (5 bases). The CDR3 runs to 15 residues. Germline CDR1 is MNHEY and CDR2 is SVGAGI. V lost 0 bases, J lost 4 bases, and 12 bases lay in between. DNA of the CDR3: TGTGCCAGCAGTTACTCCCTGACAGCCCGAGAGACCCAGTACTTC. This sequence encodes CASSYSLTARETQYF.

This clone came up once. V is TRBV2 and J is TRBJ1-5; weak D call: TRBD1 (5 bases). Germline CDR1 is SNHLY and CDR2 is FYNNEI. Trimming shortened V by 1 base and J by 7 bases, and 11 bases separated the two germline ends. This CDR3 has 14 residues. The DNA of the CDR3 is TGTGCCAGCAGTGAAGGTGGCGGGGCCCAGCCCCAGCATTTT. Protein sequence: CASSEGGGAQPQHF.

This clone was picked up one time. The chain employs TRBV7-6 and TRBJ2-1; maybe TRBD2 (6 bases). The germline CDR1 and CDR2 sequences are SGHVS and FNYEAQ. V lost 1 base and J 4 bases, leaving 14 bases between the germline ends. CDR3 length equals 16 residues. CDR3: CASSLDAAGIYNEQFF. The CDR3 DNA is TGTGCCAGCAGCTTAGATGCGGCGGGGATATACAATGAGCAGTTCTTC.

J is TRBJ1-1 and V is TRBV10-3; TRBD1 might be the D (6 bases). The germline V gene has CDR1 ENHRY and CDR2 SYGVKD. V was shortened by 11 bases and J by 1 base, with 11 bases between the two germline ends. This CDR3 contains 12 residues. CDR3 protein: CAAGQQNTEAFF. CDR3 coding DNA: TGTGCCGCCGGACAGCAGAACACTGAAGCTTTCTTT.

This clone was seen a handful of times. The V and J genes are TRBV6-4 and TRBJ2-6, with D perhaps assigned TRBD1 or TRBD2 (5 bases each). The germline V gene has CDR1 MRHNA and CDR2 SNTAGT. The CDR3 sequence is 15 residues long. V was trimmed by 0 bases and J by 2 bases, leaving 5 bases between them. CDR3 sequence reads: CASSDSGAGANVLTF. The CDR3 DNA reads TGTGCCAGCAGTGACTCGGGGGCTGGGGCCAACGTCCTGACTTTC.

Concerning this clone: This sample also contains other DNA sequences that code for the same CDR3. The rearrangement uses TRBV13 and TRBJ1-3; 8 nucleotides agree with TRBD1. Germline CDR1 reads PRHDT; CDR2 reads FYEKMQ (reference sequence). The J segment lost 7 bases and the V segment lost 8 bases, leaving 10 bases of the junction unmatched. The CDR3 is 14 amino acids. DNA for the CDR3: TGTGCCAGCTGCGACAGGGGCGATGGGAACACCATATATTTT. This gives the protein CASCDRGDGNTIYF.

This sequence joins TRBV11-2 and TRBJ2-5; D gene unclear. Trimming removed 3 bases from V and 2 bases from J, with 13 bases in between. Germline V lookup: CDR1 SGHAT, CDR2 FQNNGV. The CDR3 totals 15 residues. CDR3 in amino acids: CASSFLFYTQETQYF. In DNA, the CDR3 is TGTGCCAGCAGCTTTCTATTTTACACTCAAGAGACCCAGTACTTC.